Listed below are T cell receptor beta chains from one sample, sequenced in a study of T cell responses to AZD1222 COVID-19 vaccine. Profiling relied on immunoSEQ multiplex PCR, and the TCRdb table lists in-frame clones only, not all of them. The table records some 110,000 clones, 90% to 95% of them present only once. The source was peripheral blood, collected on day 0 of AZD1222 vaccination. The receptors were sampled from an adult in good health. Each CDR3 is given with its conserved first and last residue. The order of the fields is V gene, J gene, D gene, clone size, CDR3 protein, CDR3 DNA. D genes are given only for firm matches. Size is stated for part of the rows, as once, few or many counts, or as a class when the clone is expanded.

TRBV18	TRBJ2-7	-	-	CASSPLFLGQGETYEQYF	TGTGCCAGCTCACCACTCTTTCTCGGGCAGGGTGAGACCTACGAGCAGTACTTC
TRBV10-1	TRBJ1-2	-	-	CASSTQPRDGYTF	TGCGCCAGCAGTACTCAACCCAGGGATGGCTACACCTTC
TRBV29-1	TRBJ2-3	-	-	CSATITDTQYF	TGCAGCGCGACTATCACAGATACGCAGTATTTT
TRBV5-1	TRBJ1-2	TRBD1	-	CASSSRDRVAGSGYTF	TGCGCCAGCAGCAGCCGGGACAGGGTGGCTGGTAGTGGCTACACCTTC
TRBV27	TRBJ2-2	TRBD2	-	CASRTGLAGNTGELFF	TGTGCCAGCAGAACAGGACTAGCGGGCAACACCGGGGAGCTGTTTTTT
TRBV28	TRBJ2-7	-	-	CASSSTRQESYEQYF	TGTGCCAGCAGTTCCACTAGACAAGAGAGCTACGAGCAGTACTTC
TRBV18	TRBJ2-1	-	-	CASSLRDPLNNEQFF	TGTGCCAGCTCACTCCGGGACCCCCTCAACAATGAGCAGTTCTTC
TRBV19	TRBJ1-4	-	-	CASQTTTSGLRGEKLFF	TGTGCCAGCCAAACAACGACCTCGGGACTGAGGGGTGAAAAACTGTTTTTT
TRBV7-9	TRBJ2-2	-	-	CASSHPSRQAYTNTGELFF	TGTGCCAGCAGCCACCCCAGTCGACAGGCTTATACGAACACCGGGGAGCTGTTTTTT
TRBV19	TRBJ2-2	-	-	CASSIYANTGELFF	TGTGCCAGTAGTATCTACGCGAACACCGGGGAGCTGTTTTTT
TRBV6-5	TRBJ1-1	TRBD1	-	CASSYPGTGGNTEAFF	TGTGCCAGCAGTTACCCCGGGACAGGGGGCAACACTGAAGCTTTCTTT
TRBV12-3/TRBV12-4	TRBJ2-2	-	-	CASYQGTGELFF	TGTGCCAGCTACCAGGGTACCGGGGAGCTGTTTTTT
TRBV3-1/TRBV3-2	TRBJ1-1	-	-	CASGQGWNTEAFF	TGTGCCAGCGGCCAGGGGTGGAACACTGAAGCTTTCTTT
TRBV6-5	TRBJ1-5	-	-	CASWGGGQPQHF	TGTGCCAGTTGGGGGGGTGGGCAGCCCCAGCATTTT
TRBV5-4	TRBJ1-6	-	-	CASSSLEQGSYNSPLHF	TGTGCCAGCAGCAGTCTAGAACAAGGCTCCTATAATTCACCCCTCCACTTT
TRBV10-2	TRBJ2-7	-	once	CASSGSSYEQYF	TGCGCCAGCAGTGGGAGCTCCTACGAGCAGTACTTC
TRBV6-6	TRBJ2-7	-	-	CASSYSSEQYF	TGTGCCAGCAGTTACTCTAGCGAGCAGTACTTC